This record covers a single TCR beta chain. Sequenced by immunoSEQ multiplex PCR; TCRdb stores in-frame clones only, minus some. Of approximately 160,000 clones listed, approximately 73% are singletons. The junction had 19 bases not matched to a gene; V was cut back by 3 bases and J by 5 bases. In germline, CDR1 is KGHSH, CDR2 LQKENI. There are 19 residues in the CDR3. This specimen comes from a study of blood T cell repertoires in COVID-19. On the study more broadly: Donors in the United States, Italy and Spain gave samples during acute or convalescent COVID-19.

The sequenced sample consisted of peripheral blood. This chain uses TRBV18 with TRBJ1-1; 9 bases line up with TRBD1. The origin of this receptor is a woman of 80 years or more with acute or convalescent COVID-19. The CDR3: CASSPLPGQGTRVDTEAFF. DNA of the CDR3: TGTGCCAGCTCACCCTTACCGGGACAGGGAACCCGGGTGGATACTGAAGCTTTCTTT.